The entry that follows covers one TCR beta chain sequence. The data originate from a study of long-term antiretroviral therapy in people with HIV. The assay, immunoSEQ v3.0, was run at survey level. The protocol was immunoSEQ multiplex PCR, while the TCRdb copy is restricted to in-frame clones and leaves out a portion. The table lists under 30,000 clones, 65% to 90% of them singletons. The CDR3 totals 14 residues. V was trimmed by 0 bases and J by 7 bases, leaving 12 bases between them. Germline CDR1 is LNHNV and CDR2 is YYDKDF (reference sequence). The receptor was derived from a woman aged 18 to 35 with HIV. The chain is built from TRBV15 and TRBJ1-1, with a weak D call TRBD1 (6 bases). Here the sequenced sample was unsorted PBMCs, taken at the start of antiretroviral therapy, before treatment. The CDR3: CATSRDRGGGEAFF. The DNA of the CDR3 is TGTGCCACCAGCAGAGATCGGGGGGGCGGTGAAGCTTTCTTT.